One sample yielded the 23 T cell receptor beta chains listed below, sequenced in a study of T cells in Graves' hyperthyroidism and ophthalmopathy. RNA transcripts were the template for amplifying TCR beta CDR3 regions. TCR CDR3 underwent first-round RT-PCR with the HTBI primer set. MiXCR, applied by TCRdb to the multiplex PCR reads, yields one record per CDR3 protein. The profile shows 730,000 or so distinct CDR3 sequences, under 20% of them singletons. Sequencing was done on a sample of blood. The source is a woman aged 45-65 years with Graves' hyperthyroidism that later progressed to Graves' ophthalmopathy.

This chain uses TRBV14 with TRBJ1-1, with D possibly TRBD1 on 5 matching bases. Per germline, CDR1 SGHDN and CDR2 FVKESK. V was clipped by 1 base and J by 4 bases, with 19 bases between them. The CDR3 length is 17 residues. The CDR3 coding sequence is TGTGCCAGCAGCCAAGGCTTCAGGGTCGGATTATTCACTGAAGCTTTCTTT. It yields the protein CASSQGFRVGLFTEAFF.

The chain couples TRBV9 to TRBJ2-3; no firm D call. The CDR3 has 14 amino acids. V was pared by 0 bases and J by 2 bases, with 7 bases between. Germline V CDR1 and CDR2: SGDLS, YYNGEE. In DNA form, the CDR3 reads TGTGCCAGCAGCGTAGACAGCTTCACAGATACGCAGTATTTT. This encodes CASSVDSFTDTQYF.

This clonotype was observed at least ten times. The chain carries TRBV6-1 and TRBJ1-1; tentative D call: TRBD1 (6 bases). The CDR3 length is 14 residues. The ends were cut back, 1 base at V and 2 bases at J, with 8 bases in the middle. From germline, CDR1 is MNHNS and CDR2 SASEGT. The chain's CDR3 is CASSEGTVNTEAFF. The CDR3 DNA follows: TGTGCCAGCAGTGAAGGGACAGTCAACACTGAAGCTTTCTTT.

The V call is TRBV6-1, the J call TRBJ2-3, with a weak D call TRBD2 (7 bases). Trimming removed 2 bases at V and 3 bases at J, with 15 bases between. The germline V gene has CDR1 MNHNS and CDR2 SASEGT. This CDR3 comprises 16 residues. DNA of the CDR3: TGTGCCAGCAGTGAATCTGTGGGGGGGCCGACAGATACGCAGTATTTT. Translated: CASSESVGGPTDTQYF.

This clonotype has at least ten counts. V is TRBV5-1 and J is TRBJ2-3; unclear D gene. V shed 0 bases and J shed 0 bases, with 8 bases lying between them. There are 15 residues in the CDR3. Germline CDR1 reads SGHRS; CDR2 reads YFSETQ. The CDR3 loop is CASSLEGTSTDTQYF. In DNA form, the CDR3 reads TGCGCCAGCAGCTTGGAAGGCACTAGCACAGATACGCAGTATTTT.

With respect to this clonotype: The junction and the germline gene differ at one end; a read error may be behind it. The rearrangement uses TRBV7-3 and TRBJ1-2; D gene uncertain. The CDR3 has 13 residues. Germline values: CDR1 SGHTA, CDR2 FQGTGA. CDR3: CTSSNPGNYGYTF. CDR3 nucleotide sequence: TGTACCAGCAGCAATCCGGGAAACTATGGCTACACCTTC.

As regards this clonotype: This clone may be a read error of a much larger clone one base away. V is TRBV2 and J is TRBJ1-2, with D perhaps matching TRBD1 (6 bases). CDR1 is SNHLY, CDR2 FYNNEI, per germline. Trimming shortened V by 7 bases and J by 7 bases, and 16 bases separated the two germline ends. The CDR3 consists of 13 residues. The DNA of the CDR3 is TGTGCCAGCACCAACGACAGGTTCACTGGCTACACCTTC. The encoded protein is CASTNDRFTGYTF.

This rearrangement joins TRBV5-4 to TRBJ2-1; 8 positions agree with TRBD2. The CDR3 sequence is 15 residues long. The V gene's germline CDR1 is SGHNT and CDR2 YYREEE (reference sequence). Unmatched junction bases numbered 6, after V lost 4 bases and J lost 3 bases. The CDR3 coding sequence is TGTGCCAGCAGCAGAAGCGGGGGCTTCTACAATGAGCAGTTCTTC. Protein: CASSRSGGFYNEQFF.

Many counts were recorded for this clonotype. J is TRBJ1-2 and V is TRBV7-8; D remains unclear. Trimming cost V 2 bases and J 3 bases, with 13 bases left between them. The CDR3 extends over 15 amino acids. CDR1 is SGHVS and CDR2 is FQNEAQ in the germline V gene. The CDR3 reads CASSLRRQLHYGYTF. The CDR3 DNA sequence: TGTGCCAGCAGCTTAAGGCGGCAGCTCCACTATGGCTACACCTTC.

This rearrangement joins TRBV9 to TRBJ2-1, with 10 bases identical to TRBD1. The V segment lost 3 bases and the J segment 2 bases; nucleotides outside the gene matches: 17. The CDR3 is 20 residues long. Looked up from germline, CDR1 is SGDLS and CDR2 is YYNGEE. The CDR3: CASSGSIKTGGPNAYNEQFF. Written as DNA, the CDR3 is TGTGCCAGCAGCGGATCGATTAAGACAGGGGGCCCAAATGCCTACAATGAGCAGTTCTTC. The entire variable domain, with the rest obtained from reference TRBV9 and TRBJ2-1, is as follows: DSGVTQTPKHLITATGQRVTLRCSPRSGDLSVYWYQQSLDQGLQFLIQYYNGEERAKGNILERFSAQQFPDLHSELNLSSLELGDSALYFCASSGSIKTGGPNAYNEQFFGPGTRLTVL.

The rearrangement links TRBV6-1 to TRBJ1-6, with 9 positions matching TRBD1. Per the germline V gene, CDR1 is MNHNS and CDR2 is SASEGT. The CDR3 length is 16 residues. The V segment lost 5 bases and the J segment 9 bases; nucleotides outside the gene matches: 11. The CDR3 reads CASSYSGTGTASPLHF. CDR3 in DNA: TGTGCCAGCAGTTATTCCGGGACAGGGACTGCTTCACCCCTCCACTTT.

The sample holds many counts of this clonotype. CDR3: CSVDQDPELAGEDTQYF. For the CDR3, the DNA is TGCAGCGTTGACCAAGACCCGGAACTAGCGGGGGAAGATACGCAGTATTTT. The genes are TRBV29-1 and TRBJ2-3, with TRBD2 matching over 11 bases. CDR3 length: 17 amino acids. Germline trimming cut 3 bases from V and 5 bases from J; bases unmatched to any gene: 13. Germline V gives CDR1 SQVTM, CDR2 ANQGSEA.

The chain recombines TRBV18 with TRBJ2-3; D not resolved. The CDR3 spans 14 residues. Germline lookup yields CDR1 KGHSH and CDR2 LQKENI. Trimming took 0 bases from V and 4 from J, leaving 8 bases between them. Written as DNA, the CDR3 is TGTGCCAGCTCACCACCGATGAAGCCAGATACGCAGTATTTT. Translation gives CASSPPMKPDTQYF.

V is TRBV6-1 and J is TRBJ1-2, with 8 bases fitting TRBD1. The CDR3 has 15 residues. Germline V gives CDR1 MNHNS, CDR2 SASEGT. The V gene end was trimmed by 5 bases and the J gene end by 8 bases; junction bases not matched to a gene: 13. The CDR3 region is CASSSGQGSYRGYTF. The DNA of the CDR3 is TGTGCCAGCAGTTCTGGACAGGGAAGTTATCGCGGCTACACCTTC.

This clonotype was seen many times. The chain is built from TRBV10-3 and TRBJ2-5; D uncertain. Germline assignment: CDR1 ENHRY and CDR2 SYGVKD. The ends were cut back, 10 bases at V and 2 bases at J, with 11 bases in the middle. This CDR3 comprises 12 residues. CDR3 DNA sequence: TGTGCCACCCGGCGGCAGCAAGAGACCCAGTACTTC. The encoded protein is CATRRQQETQYF.

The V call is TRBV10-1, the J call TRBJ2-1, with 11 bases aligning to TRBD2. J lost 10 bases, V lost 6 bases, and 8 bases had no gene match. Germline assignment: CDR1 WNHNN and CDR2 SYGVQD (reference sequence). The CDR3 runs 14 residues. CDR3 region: CASSNSGGAEEQFF. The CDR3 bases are TGCGCCAGCAGCAATAGCGGGGGGGCAGAAGAGCAGTTCTTC.

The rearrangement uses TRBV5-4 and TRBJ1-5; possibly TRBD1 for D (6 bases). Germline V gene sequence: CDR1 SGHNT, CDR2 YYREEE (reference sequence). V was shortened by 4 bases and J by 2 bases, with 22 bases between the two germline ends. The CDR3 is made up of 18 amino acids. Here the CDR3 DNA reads TGTGCCAGCAGCATGAAAGGGCAGGGGAATGTTGGCAATCAGCCCCAGCATTTT. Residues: CASSMKGQGNVGNQPQHF.

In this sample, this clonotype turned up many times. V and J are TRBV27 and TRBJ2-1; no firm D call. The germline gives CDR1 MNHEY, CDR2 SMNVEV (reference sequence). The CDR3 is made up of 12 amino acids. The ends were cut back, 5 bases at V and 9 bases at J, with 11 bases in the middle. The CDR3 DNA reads TGTGCCAGCAGTGTCCCCTGGGGTGAGCAGTTCTTC. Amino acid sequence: CASSVPWGEQFF.

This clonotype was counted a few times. The CDR3 here is CASKTGAVRSPLHF. CDR3 nucleotides: TGCGCCAGCAAGACAGGGGCGGTTAGGTCACCCCTCCACTTT. This chain uses TRBV10-1 with TRBJ1-6, with 8 bases matching TRBD1. This CDR3 spans 14 amino acids. Germline CDR1 is WNHNN and CDR2 is SYGVQD (reference sequence). The trim removed 7 bases at V and 10 bases at J, leaving 9 bases unmatched.

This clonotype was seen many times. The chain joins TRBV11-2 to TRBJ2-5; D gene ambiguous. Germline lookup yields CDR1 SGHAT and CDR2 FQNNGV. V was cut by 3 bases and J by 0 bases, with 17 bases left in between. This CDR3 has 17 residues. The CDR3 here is CASSLVRAHVDQETQYF. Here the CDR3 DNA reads TGTGCCAGCAGCTTGGTTAGGGCACATGTGGACCAAGAGACCCAGTACTTC. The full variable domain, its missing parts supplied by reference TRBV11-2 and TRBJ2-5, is EAGVAQSPRYKIIEKRQSVAFWCNPISGHATLYWYQQILGQGPKLLIQFQNNGVVDDSQLPKDRFSAERLKGVDSTLKIQPAKLEDSAVYLCASSLVRAHVDQETQYFGPGTRLLVL.

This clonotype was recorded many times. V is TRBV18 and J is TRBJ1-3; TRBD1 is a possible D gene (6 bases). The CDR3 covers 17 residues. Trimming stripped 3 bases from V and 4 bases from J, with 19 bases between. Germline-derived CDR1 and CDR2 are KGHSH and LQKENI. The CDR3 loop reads CASSPWQDSPVGNTIYF. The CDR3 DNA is TGTGCCAGCTCACCCTGGCAGGACAGCCCAGTGGGAAACACCATATATTTT.

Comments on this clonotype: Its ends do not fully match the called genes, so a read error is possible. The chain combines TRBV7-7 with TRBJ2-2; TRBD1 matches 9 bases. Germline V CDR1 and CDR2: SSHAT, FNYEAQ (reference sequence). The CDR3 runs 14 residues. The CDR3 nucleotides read TGTGCTAGCAGCCTACAGGGGGCTGCGGGGGAGCTGTTTTTT. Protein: CASSLQGAAGELFF.

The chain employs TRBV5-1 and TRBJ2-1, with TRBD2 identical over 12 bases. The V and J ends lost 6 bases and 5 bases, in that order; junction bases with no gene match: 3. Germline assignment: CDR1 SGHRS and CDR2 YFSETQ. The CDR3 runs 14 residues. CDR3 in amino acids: CASTRTSGDNEQFF. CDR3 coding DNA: TGCGCCAGCACCAGGACTAGCGGGGACAATGAGCAGTTCTTC.